Sequencing of this T cell receptor beta chain was carried out in a study of early T cells in non-severe SARS-CoV-2 infection. Study-level information: Sequencing was performed on bulk RNA from unsorted whole blood, leaving chains unpaired.

Concerning this clonotype itself: Its target is unknown.

As part of library construction, unique molecular identifiers were attached to individual cDNA molecules. One entry per CDR3 protein results from TCRdb running MiXCR on the 5' RACE reads. Among some 76,000 distinct CDR3 sequences listed, 15% were seen once. General study points: Missing private and CD4 specificities, VDJdb matching favored anti-spike CD8 responses.

The sequenced sample consisted of whole blood. The TCR sequence derives from an adult who was a healthcare worker with PCR-confirmed SARS-CoV-2 infection or an uninfected control (not recorded which).

The CDR3 reads CASSETAPIRYGYTF. CDR3 DNA sequence: TGTGCCAGCAGTGAAACGGCTCCCATCCGCTATGGCTACACCTTC. The V call is TRBV2, the J call TRBJ1-2; unclear D gene. The CDR3 consists of 15 residues. Trimming pared 2 bases from V and 4 bases from J, leaving 14 bases between. Germline assignment: CDR1 SNHLY and CDR2 FYNNEI.